The entry that follows covers one TCR beta chain sequence. As originally analysed: Researchers report that nucleated cell counts were estimated from reference gene primer amplification. Sequencing was performed with immunoSEQ multiplex PCR; in TCRdb, only in-frame clones are kept and a portion is missing. Clone size and the V and J calls come from that table; the DNA yielded D and trimming. This table holds 35,000 to 45,000 clones, around four fifths found once. The data derive from a study of blood T cell repertoires in COVID-19. About the research overall: Samples representing acute and convalescent COVID-19 were sourced from the United States, Italy and Spain.

This CDR3 has 15 amino acids. V lost 0 bases, J lost 6 bases, and 3 bases stayed unmatched. The germline CDR1 and CDR2 sequences are SGHVS and FQNEAQ. J is TRBJ1-5 and V is TRBV7-8; 9 nucleotides match TRBD1. Sequencing was carried out using peripheral blood. The receptor comes from a man aged 50-59 years with active COVID-19. The CDR3 is CASSLAGTGSQPQHF. CDR3 bases: TGTGCCAGCAGCTTAGCCGGGACAGGGAGTCAGCCCCAGCATTTT.